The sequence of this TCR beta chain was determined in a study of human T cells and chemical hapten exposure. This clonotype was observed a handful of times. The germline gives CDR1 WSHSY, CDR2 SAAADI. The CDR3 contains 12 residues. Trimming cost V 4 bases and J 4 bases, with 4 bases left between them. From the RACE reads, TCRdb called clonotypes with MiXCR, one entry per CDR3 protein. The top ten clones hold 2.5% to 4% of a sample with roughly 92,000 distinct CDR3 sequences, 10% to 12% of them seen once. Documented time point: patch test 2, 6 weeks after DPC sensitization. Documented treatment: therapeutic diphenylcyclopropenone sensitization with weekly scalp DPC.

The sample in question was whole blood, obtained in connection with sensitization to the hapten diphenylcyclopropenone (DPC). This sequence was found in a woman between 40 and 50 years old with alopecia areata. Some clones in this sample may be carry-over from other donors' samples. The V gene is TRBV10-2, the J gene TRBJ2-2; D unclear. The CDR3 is CASSGSTGELFF. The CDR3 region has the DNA TGCGCCAGCAGTGGTAGCACCGGGGAGCTGTTTTTT.